These T cell receptor beta chains were read from a single sample in a study of Ad26.COV2.S vaccination and SARS-CoV-2 variants. Profiling relied on immunoSEQ multiplex PCR, and the TCRdb table lists in-frame clones only, not all of them. Here the sample spans more than 40,000 clones, approximately 80% being singletons. The sequencing used peripheral blood, collected after recovery from COVID-19. The source of these receptors is a human donor who had recovered from COVID-19. CDR3s include the opening cysteine and the closing phenylalanine or tryptophan. Each record gives: D gene, V gene, J gene, clone size, CDR3 DNA, CDR3 protein. D genes are given only for firm matches. Rows may omit the clone size; those that give it use once, few, many or a size class.

D gene: TRBD2
V gene: TRBV5-4
J gene: TRBJ2-5
clone size: .
CDR3 DNA: TGTGCCAGCAGCTTGCCAGCGGGGGAAGAGACCCAGTACTTC
CDR3 protein: CASSLPAGEETQYF

D gene: .
V gene: TRBV5-1
J gene: TRBJ1-6
clone size: .
CDR3 DNA: TGCGCCAGCAGCCCAACCCCACGGGGAAGCTCCTATAATTCACCCCTCCACTTT
CDR3 protein: CASSPTPRGSSYNSPLHF

D gene: TRBD1
V gene: TRBV2
J gene: TRBJ1-2
clone size: few
CDR3 DNA: TGTGCCAGCAGTTACCGACAGGGTTCGGGCTATGGCTACACCTTC
CDR3 protein: CASSYRQGSGYGYTF

D gene: .
V gene: TRBV2
J gene: TRBJ1-1
clone size: .
CDR3 DNA: TGTGCCAGCAGCGCAGGGATGAACACTGAAGCTTTCTTT
CDR3 protein: CASSAGMNTEAFF

D gene: .
V gene: TRBV18
J gene: TRBJ2-3
clone size: .
CDR3 DNA: TGTGCCAGCTCACCAATCCCGGTTAGCACAGATACGCAGTATTTT
CDR3 protein: CASSPIPVSTDTQYF

D gene: .
V gene: TRBV5-1
J gene: TRBJ1-1
clone size: once
CDR3 DNA: TGCGCCAGCAGCAAACAGAGCATGAACACTGAAGCTTTCTTT
CDR3 protein: CASSKQSMNTEAFF

D gene: TRBD1
V gene: TRBV4-1
J gene: TRBJ1-4
clone size: .
CDR3 DNA: TGCGCCAGCAGCCAGGGACAGGGATCCCCCGCAACTAATGAAAAACTGTTTTTT
CDR3 protein: CASSQGQGSPATNEKLFF

D gene: .
V gene: TRBV25-1
J gene: TRBJ2-3
clone size: few
CDR3 DNA: TGTGCCAGTTCATACAGGGGAGGGGGTCCAGATACGCAGTATTTT
CDR3 protein: CASSYRGGGPDTQYF

D gene: TRBD1
V gene: TRBV6-4
J gene: TRBJ1-2
clone size: .
CDR3 DNA: TGTGCCAGCAGCAGGGGACAGGGGGCCGGTGGCTACACCTTC
CDR3 protein: CASSRGQGAGGYTF

D gene: TRBD2
V gene: TRBV3-1/TRBV3-2
J gene: TRBJ2-3
clone size: once
CDR3 DNA: TGTGCCAGCAGCCAAGTCCCCGGACTAGCGACTACAGATACGCAGTATTTT
CDR3 protein: CASSQVPGLATTDTQYF

D gene: TRBD2
V gene: TRBV13
J gene: TRBJ2-5
clone size: once
CDR3 DNA: TGTGCCAGCAGCTCCCAACTCAGCGGGAGAGGGGAGACCCAGTACTTC
CDR3 protein: CASSSQLSGRGETQYF

D gene: TRBD1
V gene: TRBV18
J gene: TRBJ1-2
clone size: .
CDR3 DNA: TGTGCCAGCTCGTCCTCCCGGGACAGGGTGACTGGCTACACCTTC
CDR3 protein: CASSSSRDRVTGYTF

D gene: .
V gene: TRBV5-1
J gene: TRBJ2-1
clone size: .
CDR3 DNA: TGCGCCAGCAGCAAGGGTAACTACAATGAGCAGTTCTTC
CDR3 protein: CASSKGNYNEQFF

D gene: .
V gene: TRBV21-1
J gene: TRBJ1-2
clone size: .
CDR3 DNA: TGTGCCAGCAGCAAGGGTCCCCCTAGGGCCCCCCACTATGGCTACACCTTC
CDR3 protein: CASSKGPPRAPHYGYTF

D gene: TRBD1
V gene: TRBV6-5
J gene: TRBJ1-4
clone size: .
CDR3 DNA: TGTGCCATCAGGACAGGAACTAATGAAAAACTGTTTTTT
CDR3 protein: CAIRTGTNEKLFF

D gene: .
V gene: TRBV5-1
J gene: TRBJ2-2
clone size: few
CDR3 DNA: TGCGCCAGCACCCCAAGCCAAGCCGGGGAGCTGTTTTTT
CDR3 protein: CASTPSQAGELFF

D gene: TRBD1
V gene: TRBV19
J gene: TRBJ2-5
clone size: .
CDR3 DNA: TGTGCCAGTAGTGCTACCGGGACAGGGACGCGAGGTCAAGAGACCCAGTACTTC
CDR3 protein: CASSATGTGTRGQETQYF

D gene: .
V gene: TRBV15
J gene: TRBJ1-4
clone size: once
CDR3 DNA: TGTGCCACCAGCAGCCCAGGGAAGGGACTGTTTTTT
CDR3 protein: CATSSPGKGLFF

D gene: .
V gene: TRBV27
J gene: TRBJ2-7
clone size: .
CDR3 DNA: TGTGCCAGCAGAAATTCGCGTGGCGAGCAGTACTTC
CDR3 protein: CASRNSRGEQYF

D gene: TRBD1
V gene: TRBV5-1
J gene: TRBJ1-2
clone size: .
CDR3 DNA: TGCGCCAGCAGCTCCGGGACAGGAGAACATGGCTACACCTTC
CDR3 protein: CASSSGTGEHGYTF

D gene: .
V gene: TRBV4-1
J gene: TRBJ1-1
clone size: .
CDR3 DNA: TGCGCCAGCAGCCAAGATGGTGGCGGCACTGAAGCTTTCTTT
CDR3 protein: CASSQDGGGTEAFF

D gene: .
V gene: TRBV11-2
J gene: TRBJ2-3
clone size: .
CDR3 DNA: TGTGCCAGCGCCACAGGCGGGGATACGCAGTATTTT
CDR3 protein: CASATGGDTQYF

D gene: .
V gene: TRBV6-5
J gene: TRBJ2-2
clone size: .
CDR3 DNA: TGTGCCAGCAGTCATCCGGACGGCGGGGAGCTGTTTTTT
CDR3 protein: CASSHPDGGELFF

D gene: .
V gene: TRBV19
J gene: TRBJ1-2
clone size: .
CDR3 DNA: TGTGCCAGTACTCTCGACAGGCCCGGCGGCTACACCTTC
CDR3 protein: CASTLDRPGGYTF

D gene: TRBD1
V gene: TRBV5-1
J gene: TRBJ2-1
clone size: few
CDR3 DNA: TGCGCCAGCAGCTCCGGACAGGGGTCCTGGGATGAGCAGTTCTTC
CDR3 protein: CASSSGQGSWDEQFF

D gene: .
V gene: TRBV5-1
J gene: TRBJ2-5
clone size: .
CDR3 DNA: TGCGCCAGCAGCCCGGAACAAGAGACCCAGTACTTC
CDR3 protein: CASSPEQETQYF

D gene: .
V gene: TRBV28
J gene: TRBJ2-2
clone size: .
CDR3 DNA: TGTGCCAGCAGTTTTATTGTATCCGGGGAGCTGTTTTTT
CDR3 protein: CASSFIVSGELFF

D gene: .
V gene: TRBV4-2
J gene: TRBJ1-2
clone size: .
CDR3 DNA: TGTGCCAGCAGCCAAGGAGGAGGGGATAACTATGGCTACACCTTC
CDR3 protein: CASSQGGGDNYGYTF

D gene: TRBD1
V gene: TRBV30
J gene: TRBJ1-6
clone size: .
CDR3 DNA: TGTGCCTGGGACTATGGACAGGGCCCCCTCCACTTT
CDR3 protein: CAWDYGQGPLHF

D gene: .
V gene: TRBV30
J gene: TRBJ1-2
clone size: .
CDR3 DNA: TGTGCCTGGAGTGAATTGATCACAAACTATGGCTACACCTTC
CDR3 protein: CAWSELITNYGYTF

D gene: .
V gene: TRBV18
J gene: TRBJ1-6
clone size: .
CDR3 DNA: TGTGCCAGCTCCCCCGCACAGGGTAATTCACCCCTCCACTTT
CDR3 protein: CASSPAQGNSPLHF

D gene: TRBD1
V gene: TRBV11-2
J gene: TRBJ1-1
clone size: .
CDR3 DNA: TGTGCCAGCAGCCCTGACAGGGGGGGGACTGAAGCTTTCTTT
CDR3 protein: CASSPDRGGTEAFF

D gene: .
V gene: TRBV12-5
J gene: TRBJ1-3
clone size: .
CDR3 DNA: TGTGCTAGTGCTCCAGAGGGGGTGAGAACGAACACCATATATTTT
CDR3 protein: CASAPEGVRTNTIYF

D gene: TRBD1
V gene: TRBV5-6
J gene: TRBJ1-2
clone size: .
CDR3 DNA: TGTGCCAGCAGCTGGGCCGGGACAGGGGACGGCTACACCTTC
CDR3 protein: CASSWAGTGDGYTF

D gene: .
V gene: TRBV19
J gene: TRBJ2-2
clone size: once
CDR3 DNA: TGTGCCAGTAGTATATATTACGGGGAGCTGTTTTTT
CDR3 protein: CASSIYYGELFF

D gene: .
V gene: TRBV19
J gene: TRBJ1-1
clone size: .
CDR3 DNA: TGTGCCAGTAGTATAGGGCAAAGGGGAACTGAAGCTTTCTTT
CDR3 protein: CASSIGQRGTEAFF